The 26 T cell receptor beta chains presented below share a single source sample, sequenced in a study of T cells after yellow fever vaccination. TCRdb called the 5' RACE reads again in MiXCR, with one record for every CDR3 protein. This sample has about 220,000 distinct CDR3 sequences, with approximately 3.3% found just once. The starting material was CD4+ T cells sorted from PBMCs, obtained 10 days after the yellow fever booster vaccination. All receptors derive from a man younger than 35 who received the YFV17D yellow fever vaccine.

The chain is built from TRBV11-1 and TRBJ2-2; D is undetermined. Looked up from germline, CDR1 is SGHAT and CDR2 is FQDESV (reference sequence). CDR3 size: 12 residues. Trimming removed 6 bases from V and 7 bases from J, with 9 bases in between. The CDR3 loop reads CASREGVGELFF. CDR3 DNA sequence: TGTGCCAGCAGAGAAGGAGTCGGGGAGCTGTTTTTT.

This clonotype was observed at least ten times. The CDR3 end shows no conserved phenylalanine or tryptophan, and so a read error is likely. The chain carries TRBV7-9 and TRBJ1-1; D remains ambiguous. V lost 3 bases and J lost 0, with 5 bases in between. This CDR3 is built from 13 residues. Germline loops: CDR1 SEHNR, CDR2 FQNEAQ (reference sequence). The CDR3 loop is CASSFDMNTEAFL. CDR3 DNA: TGTGCCAGCAGCTTTGATATGAACACTGAAGCTTTCCTT.

The DNA of the CDR3 is TGTGCCAGCATTGCCAGGGCCTCCTACAATGAGCAGTTCTTC. The encoded protein is CASIARASYNEQFF. V and J are TRBV11-2 and TRBJ2-1, with D possibly being TRBD1 (5 bases). V shed 7 bases and J shed 0 bases, with 10 bases lying between them. The CDR3 length is 14 residues. CDR1 is SGHAT and CDR2 is FQNNGV in the germline V gene.

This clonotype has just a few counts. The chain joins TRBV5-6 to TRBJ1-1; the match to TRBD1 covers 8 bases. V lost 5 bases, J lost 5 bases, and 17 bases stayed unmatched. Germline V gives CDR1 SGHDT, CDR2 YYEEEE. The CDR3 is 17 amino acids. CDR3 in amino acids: CASSPPLGQGGRTEAFF. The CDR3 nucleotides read TGTGCCAGCAGTCCCCCCCTTGGACAGGGCGGACGAACTGAAGCTTTCTTT.

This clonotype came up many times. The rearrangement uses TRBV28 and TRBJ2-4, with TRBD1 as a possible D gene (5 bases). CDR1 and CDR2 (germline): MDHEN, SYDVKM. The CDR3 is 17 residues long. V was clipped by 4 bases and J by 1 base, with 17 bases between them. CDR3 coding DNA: TGTGCCAGCAGTTCATCACAGGCTAATGGGGCCAAAAACATTCAGTACTTC. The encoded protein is CASSSSQANGAKNIQYF.

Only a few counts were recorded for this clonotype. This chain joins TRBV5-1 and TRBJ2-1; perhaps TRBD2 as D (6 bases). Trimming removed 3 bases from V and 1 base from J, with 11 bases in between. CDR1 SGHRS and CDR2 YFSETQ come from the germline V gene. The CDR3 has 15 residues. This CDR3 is CASSWGDASYNEQFF. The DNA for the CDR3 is TGCGCCAGCAGCTGGGGGGACGCATCCTACAATGAGCAGTTCTTC.

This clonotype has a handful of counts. DNA of the CDR3: TGCGCCAGCAGCCGAGAGACAGGTAGCAATCAGCCCCAGCATTTT. Residues: CASSRETGSNQPQHF. V usage is TRBV4-1 and J usage is TRBJ1-5; a weak D match, TRBD1 (6 bases). The CDR3 is 15 amino acids. The germline V gene encodes CDR1 MGHRA and CDR2 YSYEKL. V was clipped by 4 bases and J by 0 bases, with 10 bases between them.

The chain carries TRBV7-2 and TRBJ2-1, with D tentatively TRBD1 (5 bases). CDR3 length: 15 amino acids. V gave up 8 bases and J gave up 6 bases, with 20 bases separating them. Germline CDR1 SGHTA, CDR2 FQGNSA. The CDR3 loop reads CASLPVGVMFNEQFF. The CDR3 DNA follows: TGTGCCAGCCTCCCCGTAGGGGTGATGTTCAATGAGCAGTTCTTC.

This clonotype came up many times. CDR3 in DNA: TGTGCCAGCAGTTGGACCCAGTCCTACGAGCAGTACTTC. Translated, it gives CASSWTQSYEQYF. The gene calls are TRBV7-9 and TRBJ2-7, with D unresolved. Germline V CDR1 and CDR2: SEHNR, FQNEAQ (reference sequence). Trimming removed 6 bases at V and 1 base at J, with 10 bases between. The CDR3 has 13 residues.

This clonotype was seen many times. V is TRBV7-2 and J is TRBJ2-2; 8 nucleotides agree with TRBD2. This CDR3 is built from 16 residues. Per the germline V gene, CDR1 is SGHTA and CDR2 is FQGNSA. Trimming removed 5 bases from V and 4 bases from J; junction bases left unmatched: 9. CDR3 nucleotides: TGTGCCAGCAGCCCGGGGGGGGCTAGTGGCACCGGGGAGCTGTTTTTT. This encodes CASSPGGASGTGELFF.

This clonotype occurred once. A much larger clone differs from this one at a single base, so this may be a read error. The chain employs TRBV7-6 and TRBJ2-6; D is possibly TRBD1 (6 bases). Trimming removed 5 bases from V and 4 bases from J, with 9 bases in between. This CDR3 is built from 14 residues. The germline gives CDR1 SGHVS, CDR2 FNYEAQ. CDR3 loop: CASSQGIGANVLTF. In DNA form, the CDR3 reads TGTGCCAGCAGCCAGGGGATCGGGGCCAACGTCCTGACTTTC.

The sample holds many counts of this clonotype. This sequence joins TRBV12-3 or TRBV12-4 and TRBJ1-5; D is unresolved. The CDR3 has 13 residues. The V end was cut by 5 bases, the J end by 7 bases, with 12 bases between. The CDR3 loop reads CASSDRAEQPQHF. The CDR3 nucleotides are TGTGCCAGCAGTGATAGGGCTGAGCAGCCCCAGCATTTT.

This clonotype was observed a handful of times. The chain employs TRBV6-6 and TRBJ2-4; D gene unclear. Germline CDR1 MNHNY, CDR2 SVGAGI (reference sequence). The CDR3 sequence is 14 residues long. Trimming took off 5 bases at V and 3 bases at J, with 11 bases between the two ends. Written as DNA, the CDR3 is TGTGCCAGCAGTCCACGAGTAGACAAAAACATTCAGTACTTC. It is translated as CASSPRVDKNIQYF.

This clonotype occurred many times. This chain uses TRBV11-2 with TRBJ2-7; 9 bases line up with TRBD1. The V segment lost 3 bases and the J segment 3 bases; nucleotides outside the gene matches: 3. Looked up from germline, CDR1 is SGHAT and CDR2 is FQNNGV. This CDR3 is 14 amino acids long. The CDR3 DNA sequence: TGTGCCAGCAGCTTCCGGGACAGGGTCTACGAGCAGTACGTC. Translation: CASSFRDRVYEQYV.

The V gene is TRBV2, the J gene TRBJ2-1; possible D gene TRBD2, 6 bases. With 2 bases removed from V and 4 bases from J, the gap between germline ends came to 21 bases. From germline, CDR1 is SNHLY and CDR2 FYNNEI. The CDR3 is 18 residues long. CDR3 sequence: CASSETGVWGTGYNEQFF. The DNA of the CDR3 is TGTGCCAGCAGTGAAACCGGGGTATGGGGGACTGGATACAATGAGCAGTTCTTC.

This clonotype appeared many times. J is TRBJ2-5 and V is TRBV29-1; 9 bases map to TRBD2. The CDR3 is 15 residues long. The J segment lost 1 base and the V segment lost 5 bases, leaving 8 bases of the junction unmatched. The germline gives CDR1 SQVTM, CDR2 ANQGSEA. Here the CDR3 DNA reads TGCAGCGTTCTCGACCCGGGACTAGCCCAAGAGACCCAGTACTTC. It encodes CSVLDPGLAQETQYF.

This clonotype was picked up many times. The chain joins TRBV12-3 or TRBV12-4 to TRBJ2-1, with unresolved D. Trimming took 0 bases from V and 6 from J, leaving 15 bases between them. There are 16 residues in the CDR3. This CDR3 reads CASSLASGLGSNEQFF. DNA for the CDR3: TGTGCCAGCAGTTTAGCGAGTGGGCTTGGTAGCAATGAGCAGTTCTTC.

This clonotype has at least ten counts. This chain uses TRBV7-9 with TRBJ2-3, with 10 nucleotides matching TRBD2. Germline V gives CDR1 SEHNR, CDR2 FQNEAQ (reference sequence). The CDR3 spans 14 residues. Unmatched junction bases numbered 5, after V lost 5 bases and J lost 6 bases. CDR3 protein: CASSARTSGDTQYF. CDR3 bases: TGTGCCAGCAGCGCTCGGACTAGCGGCGATACGCAGTATTTT.

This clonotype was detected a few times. CDR3 nucleotide sequence: TGTGCCAGCAGTCGGGCGGGACAGCTTTACTATGGCTACACCTTC. Translation gives CASSRAGQLYYGYTF. The rearrangement uses TRBV12-3 or TRBV12-4 and TRBJ1-2; 7 bases fit TRBD1. This CDR3 is built from 15 residues. The V and J ends lost 5 bases and 3 bases, in that order; junction bases with no gene match: 9.

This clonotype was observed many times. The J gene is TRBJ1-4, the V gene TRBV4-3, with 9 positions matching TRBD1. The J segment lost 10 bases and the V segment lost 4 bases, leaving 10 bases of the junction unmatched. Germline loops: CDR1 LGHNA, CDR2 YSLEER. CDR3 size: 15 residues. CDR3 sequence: CASSLEGTGQRKLFF. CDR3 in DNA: TGCGCCAGCAGCCTAGAAGGGACAGGGCAAAGAAAACTGTTTTTT.

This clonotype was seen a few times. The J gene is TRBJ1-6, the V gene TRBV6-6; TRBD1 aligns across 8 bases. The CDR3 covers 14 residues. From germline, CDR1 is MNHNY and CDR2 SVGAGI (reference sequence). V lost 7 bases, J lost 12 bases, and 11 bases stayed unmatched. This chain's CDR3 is CASNDRGNERPLHF. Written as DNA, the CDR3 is TGTGCCAGCAACGACAGGGGCAATGAAAGACCCCTCCACTTT.

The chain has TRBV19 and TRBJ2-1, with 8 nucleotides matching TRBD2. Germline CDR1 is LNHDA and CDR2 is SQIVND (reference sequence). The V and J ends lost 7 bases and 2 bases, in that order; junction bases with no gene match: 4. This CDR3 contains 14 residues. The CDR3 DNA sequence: TGTGCCAGTATAAGCGGGGGAGCCTACAATGAGCAGTTCTTC. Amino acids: CASISGGAYNEQFF. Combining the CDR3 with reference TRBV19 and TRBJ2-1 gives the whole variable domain DGGITQSPKYLFRKEGQNVTLSCEQNLNHDAMYWYRQDPGQGLRLIYYSQIVNDFQKGDIAEGYSVSREKKESFPLTVTSAQKNPTAFYLCASISGGAYNEQFFGPGTRLTVL.

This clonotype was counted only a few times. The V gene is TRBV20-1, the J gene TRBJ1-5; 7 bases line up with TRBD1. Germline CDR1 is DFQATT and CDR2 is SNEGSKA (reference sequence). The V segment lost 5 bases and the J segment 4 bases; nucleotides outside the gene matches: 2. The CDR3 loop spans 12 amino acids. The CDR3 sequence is CSADRANQPQHF. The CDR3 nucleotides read TGCAGTGCTGACAGGGCTAATCAGCCCCAGCATTTT.

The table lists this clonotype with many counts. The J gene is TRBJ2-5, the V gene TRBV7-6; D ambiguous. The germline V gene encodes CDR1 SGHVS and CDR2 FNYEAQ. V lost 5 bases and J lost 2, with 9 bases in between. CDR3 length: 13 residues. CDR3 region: CASSQRRQETQYF. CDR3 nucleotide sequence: TGTGCCAGCAGCCAGCGCAGACAAGAGACCCAGTACTTC.

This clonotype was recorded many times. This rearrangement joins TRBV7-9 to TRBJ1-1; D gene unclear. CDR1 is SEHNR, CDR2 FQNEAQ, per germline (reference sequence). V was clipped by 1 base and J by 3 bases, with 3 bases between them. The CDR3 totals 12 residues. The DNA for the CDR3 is TGTGCCAGCAGCTTAGTGGACACTGAAGCTTTCTTT. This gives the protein CASSLVDTEAFF.

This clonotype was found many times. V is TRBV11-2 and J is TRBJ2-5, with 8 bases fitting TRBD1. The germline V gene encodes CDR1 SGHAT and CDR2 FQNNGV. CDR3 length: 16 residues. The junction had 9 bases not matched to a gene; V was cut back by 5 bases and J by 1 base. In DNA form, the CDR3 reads TGTGCCAGCAGCCCGGGCGCAGGGGGCGTCCAAGAGACCCAGTACTTC. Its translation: CASSPGAGGVQETQYF.